This T cell receptor (beta chain) derives from a study of cytomegalovirus exposure and HLA in healthy donors. Overall study results and limits: Roughly uniform sequencing depth across donors was assumed, possibly incorrectly. Altogether, some 170 TCR beta chains were recorded as cytomegalovirus-associated. TCR beta V segments were, for the most part, productive about 87% or about 30% of the time in an earlier analysis.

This PCR relied on a set of 60 Vbeta primers and 13 Jbeta primers. Generated by immunoSEQ multiplex PCR, the TCRdb table keeps only in-frame clones and is missing some. The table records 250,000 to 350,000 clones, about nine tenths of them present only once. This CDR3 comprises 15 residues. The germline V gene has CDR1 SGHTA and CDR2 FQGNSA. Trimming took 1 base from V and 4 from J, leaving 12 bases between them. Concerning this clone: The target antigen is unknown.

V and J are TRBV7-2 and TRBJ2-3, with D unresolved. This sequence originates from a man aged 35 to 55 in good health and CMV-seropositive. The sequencing input was PBMCs. CDR3: CASSLGFFESDTQYF. In nucleotides, the CDR3 is TGTGCCAGCAGCTTAGGGTTTTTCGAGTCAGATACGCAGTATTTT.